Each of the 20 T cell receptor beta chains below was sequenced from the same sample in a study of cytomegalovirus exposure and HLA in healthy donors. This PCR relied on a set of 60 Vbeta primers and 13 Jbeta primers. Sequencing used immunoSEQ multiplex PCR; TCRdb keeps in-frame clones, though not all of them. The table includes some 160,000 clones, 81% detected once. The sequenced material came from PBMCs. These receptors originate from a man aged 45 to 65 in good health and CMV-seropositive.

V and J are TRBV18 and TRBJ2-5; D call uncertain. Germline V gives CDR1 KGHSH, CDR2 LQKENI. V lost 6 bases and J lost 1, with 9 bases in between. This CDR3 spans 13 amino acids. CDR3 DNA: TGTGCCAGCTCGTGGGCCTTCCAAGAGACCCAGTACTTC. Encoded protein: CASSWAFQETQYF.

The J gene is TRBJ1-2, the V gene TRBV6-1; TRBD1 is a possible D gene (6 bases). Germline lookup yields CDR1 MNHNS and CDR2 SASEGT. The V end lost 4 bases, the J end lost 10 bases, and 25 bases lay between the germline ends. This CDR3 is 16 amino acids long. The CDR3 region has the DNA TGTGCCAGCAGTGCAAGGGAGAGAGGGACACCTCGAATCTACACCTTC. As protein: CASSARERGTPRIYTF.

The V gene is TRBV2, the J gene TRBJ2-7, with a possible D match to TRBD2 (7 bases). The CDR3 is 14 amino acids. The V end lost 3 bases, the J end lost 4 bases, and 13 bases lay between the germline ends. Germline lookup yields CDR1 SNHLY and CDR2 FYNNEI. The CDR3 loop reads CASSDSGGSYEQYF. The CDR3 DNA reads TGTGCCAGCAGTGACTCGGGGGGCTCTTACGAGCAGTACTTC.

The chain employs TRBV5-1 and TRBJ2-4; 8 bases match TRBD1. Germline assignment: CDR1 SGHRS and CDR2 YFSETQ. The CDR3 contains 13 residues. Trimming removed 0 bases from V and 15 bases from J; junction bases left unmatched: 8. The CDR3 nucleotides are TGCGCCAGCAGCTTGGATTCTCCAGGGACAGGGTACTTC. Protein product: CASSLDSPGTGYF.

This clone was seen a handful of times. This chain connects TRBV28 to TRBJ2-2; no firm D call. V lost 6 bases, J lost 2 bases, and 4 bases lay in between. CDR1 and CDR2 from the germline V gene are MDHEN and SYDVKM. The CDR3 has 12 residues. The CDR3: CASSPNTGELFF. DNA for the CDR3: TGTGCCAGCAGCCCAAACACCGGGGAGCTGTTTTTT.

The chain combines TRBV5-1 with TRBJ2-5, with D possibly TRBD2 on 7 matching bases. CDR3 length: 14 residues. Germline V CDR1 and CDR2: SGHRS, YFSETQ. Trimming removed 2 bases at V and 5 bases at J, with 13 bases between. CDR3 sequence: CASSLRSGGETQYF. DNA for the CDR3: TGCGCCAGCAGCTTACGATCGGGGGGCGAGACCCAGTACTTC.

This chain joins TRBV10-3 and TRBJ2-7, with 7 nucleotides matching TRBD2. This CDR3 region has 14 residues. Germline V gene lookup returns CDR1 ENHRY and CDR2 SYGVKD. The J segment lost 2 bases and the V segment lost 8 bases, leaving 9 bases of the junction unmatched. The CDR3 region is CAIGRREPPYEQYF. The CDR3 DNA sequence: TGTGCCATCGGGCGGCGGGAGCCCCCCTACGAGCAGTACTTC.

V is TRBV6-1 and J is TRBJ1-5, with D tentatively TRBD1 (5 bases). The CDR3 contains 15 residues. V was trimmed by 4 bases and J by 6 bases, leaving 16 bases between them. Per the germline V gene, CDR1 is MNHNS and CDR2 is SASEGT. CDR3: CASSAFEGVGQPQHF. CDR3 in DNA: TGTGCCAGCAGTGCATTTGAAGGGGTTGGTCAGCCCCAGCATTTT.

The V gene is TRBV28, the J gene TRBJ2-1, with D perhaps TRBD1 (5 bases). In germline, CDR1 is MDHEN, CDR2 SYDVKM. V lost 4 bases and J 0 bases, leaving 10 bases between the germline ends. This CDR3 has 15 amino acids. The CDR3 DNA is TGTGCCAGCAGTTCACCTGGGGCCTCCTACAATGAGCAGTTCTTC. Translated, it gives CASSSPGASYNEQFF.

The chain joins TRBV10-3 to TRBJ2-7; 8 positions agree with TRBD2. This CDR3 region has 11 residues. Germline assignment: CDR1 ENHRY and CDR2 SYGVKD. V lost 10 bases and J lost 5; bases outside the gene matches: 4. The CDR3 sequence is CASRRGDEQYF. The CDR3 region has the DNA TGTGCCAGCCGGCGGGGGGACGAGCAGTACTTC.

The chain joins TRBV14 to TRBJ2-3, with unresolved D. Deletions cut 4 bases from V and 2 bases from J, with 7 bases between. CDR1 and CDR2 from the germline V gene are SGHDN and FVKESK. The CDR3 consists of 13 residues. CDR3 in DNA: TGTGCCAGCAGCCTCATACTCACAGATACGCAGTATTTT. Protein product: CASSLILTDTQYF.

This clone was observed a handful of times. The genes are TRBV30 and TRBJ2-1; TRBD2 aligns across 12 bases. The CDR3 is 14 residues long. Germline-derived CDR1 and CDR2 are GTSNPN and SVGIG (reference sequence). J gave up 10 bases and V 2 bases, and 6 bases lay outside the gene matches. This chain's CDR3 is CAWSRTSGIGEQFF. CDR3 nucleotides: TGTGCCTGGAGTAGGACTAGCGGGATCGGGGAGCAGTTCTTC. Variable domain in full (rest from reference TRBV30 and TRBJ2-1): SQTIHQWPATLVQPVGSPLSLECTVEGTSNPNLYWYRQAAGRGLQLLFYSVGIGQISSEVPQNLSASRPQDRQFILSSKKLLLSDSGFYLCAWSRTSGIGEQFFGPGTRLTVL.

The rearrangement uses TRBV19 and TRBJ2-7, with TRBD1 matching 7 bases. The CDR3 consists of 13 residues. Germline V CDR1 and CDR2: LNHDA, SQIVND (reference sequence). The V segment lost 1 base and the J segment 3 bases; nucleotides outside the gene matches: 0. The CDR3: CASSIGTGYEQYF. In DNA form, the CDR3 reads TGTGCCAGTAGTATAGGGACAGGCTACGAGCAGTACTTC.

The V gene is TRBV11-2, the J gene TRBJ2-1; 8 bases are a match to TRBD2. Germline CDR1 SGHAT, CDR2 FQNNGV. V trimming: 5 bases; J trimming: 8 bases; junction bases outside the gene matches: 8. The CDR3 has 14 amino acids. The CDR3 is CASSTRGLVYEQFF. The DNA for the CDR3 is TGTGCCAGCAGCACTCGGGGACTAGTGTATGAGCAGTTCTTC.

The CDR3 spells CASKGLAGPYNEQFF. The DNA for the CDR3 is TGTGCCAGCAAAGGACTAGCGGGCCCGTACAATGAGCAGTTCTTC. The chain is built from TRBV6-6 and TRBJ2-1; 11 nucleotides agree with TRBD2. The length of the CDR3 is 15 residues. With V trimmed by 7 bases and J by 4 bases, 6 bases remained unmatched. Per germline, CDR1 MNHNY and CDR2 SVGAGI (reference sequence).

The chain recombines TRBV21-1 with TRBJ2-7; TRBD2 is taken as the D call from the table, unchecked against the DNA. TRBV21-1 has pseudogene status. This CDR3 has 17 residues. The CDR3: CASSKAPRGLTSYEQYF. CDR3 nucleotides: TGTGCCAGCAGCAAAGCGCCAAGGGGACTTACATCCTACGAGCAGTACTTC.

The rearrangement joins TRBV9 to TRBJ2-4; possibly TRBD2 for D (6 bases). Looked up from germline, CDR1 is SGDLS and CDR2 is YYNGEE. The CDR3 loop spans 14 amino acids. V lost 2 bases and J 5 bases, leaving 11 bases between the germline ends. The CDR3 sequence is CASSVGGGQNIQYF. The CDR3 region has the DNA TGTGCCAGCAGCGTTGGGGGAGGACAAAACATTCAGTACTTC.

The rearrangement joins TRBV7-8 to TRBJ2-7; D not resolved. V lost 0 bases to trimming and J lost 6 bases, with 6 bases between them. There are 12 residues in the CDR3. Germline V gene lookup returns CDR1 SGHVS and CDR2 FQNEAQ. CDR3 residues: CASSLALFEQYF. The CDR3 DNA reads as TGTGCCAGCAGCTTAGCTCTCTTCGAGCAGTACTTC.

For this clone: The sample has other DNA sequences that encode this CDR3 too. V usage is TRBV9 and J usage is TRBJ2-7, with TRBD2 matching 7 bases. CDR3 length equals 14 residues. Per germline, CDR1 SGDLS and CDR2 YYNGEE. Losses at the gene ends were 0 bases for V and 0 bases for J; bases not matched to a gene: 0. CDR3 bases: TGTGCCAGCAGCGTAGGACTAGCCTCCTACGAGCAGTACTTC. It encodes CASSVGLASYEQYF.

The V and J genes are TRBV29-1 and TRBJ2-3; 7 bases match TRBD2. This CDR3 comprises 14 residues. The V gene end was trimmed by 6 bases and the J gene end by 1 base; junction bases not matched to a gene: 7. The V gene's germline CDR1 is SQVTM and CDR2 ANQGSEA. This chain's CDR3 is CSVRSGWGTDTQYF. CDR3 DNA: TGCAGCGTCCGTAGCGGGTGGGGCACAGATACGCAGTATTTT.